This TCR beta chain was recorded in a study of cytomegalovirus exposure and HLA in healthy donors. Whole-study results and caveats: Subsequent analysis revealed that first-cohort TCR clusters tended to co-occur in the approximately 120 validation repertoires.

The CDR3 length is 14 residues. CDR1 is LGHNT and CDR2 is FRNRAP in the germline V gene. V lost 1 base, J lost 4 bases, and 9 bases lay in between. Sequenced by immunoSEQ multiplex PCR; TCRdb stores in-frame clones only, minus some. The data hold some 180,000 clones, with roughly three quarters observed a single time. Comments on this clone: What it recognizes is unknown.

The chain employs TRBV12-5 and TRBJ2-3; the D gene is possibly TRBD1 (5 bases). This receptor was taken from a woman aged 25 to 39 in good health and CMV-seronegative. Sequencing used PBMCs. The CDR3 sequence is CASGLGRAADTQYF. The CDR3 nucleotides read TGTGCTAGTGGTTTGGGCAGGGCTGCAGATACGCAGTATTTT.